This passage covers 10 T cell receptor beta chains from one sample sequenced in a study of cytomegalovirus exposure and HLA in healthy donors. The assay was immunoSEQ multiplex PCR, and TCRdb's table has in-frame clones only and misses some. The sample contains a few hundred thousand clones, just over 85% of which appear only once. Source material: PBMCs. The receptors were gathered from a woman under 30 in good health and CMV-seronegative.

In regard to this clone: Sequence at one end of the junction differs from germline and may be a read error. The same CDR3 also results from other DNA sequences found in this sample. This chain connects TRBV2 to TRBJ2-3, with a tentative D call TRBD1 (5 bases). The germline V gene encodes CDR1 SNHLY and CDR2 FYNNEI. This CDR3 has 15 residues. CDR3 loop: CASSERGWSTDTQYF. The CDR3 DNA reads TGTGCCAGCAGTGAAAGGGGCTGGAGCACGGATACGCAGTATTTT.

The chain carries TRBV7-3 and TRBJ2-2; TRBD1 is a possible D gene (6 bases). This CDR3 comprises 14 residues. Germline V gene sequence: CDR1 SGHTA, CDR2 FQGTGA. The ends were cut back, 5 bases at V and 2 bases at J, with 9 bases in the middle. The CDR3 reads CASSRGTNTGELFF. The CDR3 DNA follows: TGTGCCAGCAGCAGGGGGACAAACACCGGGGAGCTGTTTTTT.

J is TRBJ2-1 and V is TRBV4-3, with TRBD2 as a possible D gene (6 bases). The CDR3 has 17 amino acids. Per the germline V gene, CDR1 is LGHNA and CDR2 is YSLEER. The V end lost 0 bases, the J end lost 5 bases, and 17 bases lay between the germline ends. The CDR3 region is CASSQDFGTQRHNEQFF. The CDR3 coding sequence is TGCGCCAGCAGCCAAGATTTCGGGACTCAGAGACACAATGAGCAGTTCTTC.

The chain couples TRBV5-8 to TRBJ1-1; D perhaps matches TRBD1 (5 bases). V gave up 0 bases and J gave up 5 bases, with 11 bases separating them. Germline V gives CDR1 SGHTS, CDR2 YDEGEE. The CDR3 contains 14 residues. DNA of the CDR3: TGTGCCAGCAGCTTGGCTCTTGGGGGGACTGAAGCTTTCTTT. As protein: CASSLALGGTEAFF.

The V call is TRBV30, the J call TRBJ1-1; 7 bases fit TRBD1. CDR3 length: 13 residues. Germline CDR1 is GTSNPN and CDR2 is SVGIG (reference sequence). V trimming: 2 bases; J trimming: 5 bases; junction bases outside the gene matches: 5. CDR3: CAWSPNRGTEAFF. CDR3 nucleotide sequence: TGTGCCTGGAGTCCGAACAGGGGTACTGAAGCTTTCTTT.

The J gene is TRBJ2-1, the V gene TRBV7-2; 9 nucleotides line up with TRBD2. The CDR3 is 15 residues long. In germline, CDR1 is SGHTA, CDR2 FQGNSA. Losses at the gene ends were 2 bases for V and 9 bases for J; bases not matched to a gene: 8. In DNA, the CDR3 is TGTGCCAGCAGCTTAAGCGGGGGGCCACAATTTGAGCAGTTCTTC. Translating it yields CASSLSGGPQFEQFF.

The chain links TRBV13 to TRBJ1-2; D is possibly TRBD1 (5 bases). The CDR3 length is 14 residues. Trimming removed 4 bases at V and 8 bases at J, with 17 bases between. Germline V gene sequence: CDR1 PRHDT, CDR2 FYEKMQ (reference sequence). CDR3 nucleotides: TGTGCCAGCAGCTCTACGCTTGACAGATCCGGCTACACCTTC. Protein: CASSSTLDRSGYTF.

The chain couples TRBV5-4 to TRBJ2-5; TRBD2 agrees at 7 bases. After removal of 3 bases from V and 5 bases from J, the junction contained 7 bases not matched to a gene. Germline V gives CDR1 SGHNT, CDR2 YYREEE (reference sequence). The CDR3 spans 14 residues. CDR3: CASSSLIGGETQYF. The CDR3 coding sequence is TGTGCCAGCAGCTCCCTCATCGGGGGGGAGACCCAGTACTTC.

The chain employs TRBV4-2 and TRBJ1-5; TRBD1 matches at 11 bases. This CDR3 contains 15 residues. Germline CDR1 LGHNA, CDR2 YNFKEQ. V shed 1 base, J shed 7 bases, and the junction held 3 bases outside the gene matches. In DNA, the CDR3 is TGTGCCAGCAGCCAAGCTGGACAGGGGGCCCAGCCCCAGCATTTT. This codes for CASSQAGQGAQPQHF.

V usage is TRBV7-9 and J usage is TRBJ2-3, with D unclear. With 0 bases removed from V and 0 bases from J, the gap between germline ends came to 7 bases. This CDR3 region has 15 residues. The germline V gene has CDR1 SEHNR and CDR2 FQNEAQ (reference sequence). The CDR3 reads CASSLAQYSTDTQYF. In DNA, the CDR3 is TGTGCCAGCAGCTTAGCGCAGTATAGCACAGATACGCAGTATTTT. Variable domain in full (rest from reference TRBV7-9 and TRBJ2-3): DTGVSQNPRHKITKRGQNVTFRCDPISEHNRLYWYRQTLGQGPEFLTYFQNEAQLEKSRLLSDRFSAERPKGSFSTLEIQRTEQGDSAMYLCASSLAQYSTDTQYFGPGTRLTVL.